The 22 T cell receptor beta chains given below trace back to one sample, sequenced in a study of regulatory T cells in long-lasting Graves disease. The time point denotes: persistent/refractory GD, antithyroid drugs over 5 years with positive TRAb. Construction of the TCR library relied on RNA isolated from PBMCs. To make TCR beta libraries, researchers used iRepertoire HTBI primers and Arm-PCR of CDR3 regions. TCRdb called the multiplex PCR reads again in MiXCR, with one record for every CDR3 protein. The sample carries approximately 400,000 distinct CDR3 sequences, 20% to 25% recorded once. The material sequenced was peripheral blood mononuclear cells (PBMCs), taken when the disease was refractory, from a patient treated with antithyroid drugs. The origin of the receptors is a female donor with Graves disease.

This clonotype was recorded at least ten times. The DNA for the CDR3 is TGTGCCAGCAGTTCGTTTGGATTACAAGAGACCCAGTACTTC. Protein sequence: CASSSFGLQETQYF. This sequence joins TRBV6-2 or TRBV6-3 and TRBJ2-5, with D unclear. V was trimmed by 4 bases and J by 2 bases, leaving 11 bases between them. The CDR3 is 14 amino acids. Germline V gene sequence: CDR1 MNHEY, CDR2 SVGEGT.

At least ten counts were recorded for this clonotype. This chain connects TRBV12-3 or TRBV12-4 to TRBJ1-4, with 7 nucleotides matching TRBD1. V shed 4 bases, J shed 4 bases, and the junction held 12 bases outside the gene matches. The CDR3 is 17 residues long. This CDR3 is CASSSTESGQVNEKLFF. Here the CDR3 DNA reads TGTGCCAGCAGTTCCACCGAAAGTGGACAGGTTAATGAAAAACTGTTTTTT.

The rearrangement uses TRBV10-3 and TRBJ2-3, with no clear D. CDR3 length: 13 amino acids. Germline-derived CDR1 and CDR2 are ENHRY and SYGVKD. Trimming cost V 10 bases and J 3 bases, with 14 bases left between them. The CDR3 region has the DNA TGTGCCACCGAGGCTCCCAGAACAGATACGCAGTATTTT. As protein: CATEAPRTDTQYF.

On this clonotype itself: Possible read error: a much larger clone is one base away. This chain uses TRBV7-8 with TRBJ1-1; D unclear. CDR1 and CDR2 (germline): SGHVS, FQNEAQ. CDR3 size: 14 residues. The CDR3 DNA sequence: TGTGCCGGCAGACCCGGAACGATGAACACTGAAGCTTTCTTT. It codes for CAGRPGTMNTEAFF.

The V and J genes are TRBV5-1 and TRBJ1-2, with 9 bases lining up with TRBD1. V shed 3 bases, J shed 4 bases, and the junction held 16 bases outside the gene matches. Germline V lookup: CDR1 SGHRS, CDR2 YFSETQ. The CDR3 sequence is 18 residues long. The chain's CDR3 is CASSSTGTGSFLIYGYTF. The CDR3 coding sequence is TGCGCCAGCAGCTCGACCGGGACAGGGTCGTTTCTGATCTATGGCTACACCTTC.

The chain links TRBV7-2 to TRBJ2-3; 7 nucleotides align to TRBD1. Germline V gene data show CDR1 as SGHTA and CDR2 as FQGNSA. J gave up 8 bases and V 5 bases, and 16 bases lay outside the gene matches. The CDR3 spans 16 residues. This CDR3 is CASSTRDSKFGSTQYF. The CDR3 DNA reads TGTGCCAGCAGCACTAGGGACAGCAAATTTGGAAGTACGCAGTATTTT.

This clonotype was counted ten times or more. The chain employs TRBV2 and TRBJ1-4; D is uncertain. V was cut by 8 bases and J by 5 bases, with 12 bases left in between. This CDR3 has 13 residues. Germline CDR1 reads SNHLY; CDR2 reads FYNNEI. CDR3 in DNA: TGTGCCAGCTCCTGGCGCACGAATGAAAAACTGTTTTTT. This codes for CASSWRTNEKLFF.

The sample holds many counts of this clonotype. J is TRBJ2-7 and V is TRBV20-1, with 10 bases aligning to TRBD2. Unmatched junction bases numbered 6, after V lost 5 bases and J lost 5 bases. The CDR3 is 13 amino acids. The germline CDR1 and CDR2 sequences are DFQATT and SNEGSKA (reference sequence). CDR3 sequence: CSAESGRAHEQYF. Here the CDR3 DNA reads TGCAGTGCTGAGAGCGGGAGGGCACACGAGCAGTACTTC.

The chain employs TRBV7-3 and TRBJ2-2; D gene ambiguous. CDR1 and CDR2 (germline): SGHTA, FQGTGA. This CDR3 contains 13 residues. The V gene lost 3 bases and the J gene lost 6 bases, with 8 bases spanning the gap. CDR3: CASSLDLSGELFF. The CDR3 DNA sequence: TGTGCCAGCAGCTTGGACCTGTCCGGGGAGCTGTTTTTT.

The sample holds many counts of this clonotype. CDR3 residues: CASSPGQGMAFF. CDR3 DNA: TGTGCCAGCAGTCCGGGACAGGGGATGGCTTTCTTT. The V call is TRBV28, the J call TRBJ1-1, with TRBD1 matching 10 bases. The germline V gene encodes CDR1 MDHEN and CDR2 SYDVKM. The J segment lost 11 bases and the V segment lost 5 bases, leaving 5 bases of the junction unmatched. This CDR3 is 12 amino acids long.

This clonotype was counted many times. This chain joins TRBV2 and TRBJ2-2, with D tentatively TRBD1 or TRBD2 (5 bases each). The CDR3 runs to 14 residues. Deletions cut 6 bases from V and 2 bases from J, with 10 bases between. The germline CDR1 and CDR2 sequences are SNHLY and FYNNEI. CDR3 protein: CASRGVVNTGELFF. The DNA for the CDR3 is TGTGCCAGCAGGGGGGTCGTAAACACCGGGGAGCTGTTTTTT.

The chain links TRBV19 to TRBJ1-1; no definite D call. Trimming pared 1 base from V and 5 bases from J, leaving 11 bases between. The CDR3 contains 14 residues. CDR1 is LNHDA, CDR2 SQIVND, per germline (reference sequence). The CDR3 nucleotides are TGTGCCAGTAGTATAGTCGGCCAGCGGACTGAAGCTTTCTTT. Encoded protein: CASSIVGQRTEAFF.

Concerning this clonotype: A much more abundant neighbour one base away suggests this may be a read error. The rearrangement joins TRBV7-2 to TRBJ2-2; D remains ambiguous. Germline V gene lookup returns CDR1 SGHTA and CDR2 FQGNSA. The CDR3 consists of 13 residues. V was clipped by 7 bases and J by 0 bases, with 6 bases between them. Written as DNA, the CDR3 is TGTGCCAGCACCTCCTCGAACACCGGGGAGCTGTTTTTT. It encodes CASTSSNTGELFF.

This clonotype has only one observation. This sequence joins TRBV4-1 and TRBJ2-7, with D uncertain. From germline, CDR1 is MGHRA and CDR2 YSYEKL. Trimming cost V 1 base and J 3 bases, with 10 bases left between them. The CDR3 contains 14 residues. The CDR3 reads CASSQGPLNYEQYF. In DNA, the CDR3 is TGCGCCAGCAGCCAAGGCCCCTTAAACTACGAGCAGTACTTC.

A few counts support this clonotype. This CDR3 reads CASSIGSGGYYEQYF. In nucleotides, the CDR3 is TGTGCCAGTAGTATCGGGTCAGGGGGGTACTACGAGCAGTACTTC. This chain links TRBV19 with TRBJ2-7, with D maybe TRBD1 (7 bases). The ends were cut back, 3 bases at V and 3 bases at J, with 15 bases in the middle. The CDR3 runs 15 residues. Germline V lookup: CDR1 LNHDA, CDR2 SQIVND (reference sequence).

For the CDR3, the DNA is TGCAGTGCTCCCGGGACTTTTAACACCGGGGAGCTGTTTTTT. This gives the protein CSAPGTFNTGELFF. This rearrangement joins TRBV20-1 to TRBJ2-2, with D possibly being TRBD2 (6 bases). V lost 5 bases and J 2 bases, leaving 12 bases between the germline ends. The CDR3 runs to 14 residues. The germline V gene has CDR1 DFQATT and CDR2 SNEGSKA (reference sequence).

The rearrangement uses TRBV5-1 and TRBJ2-2; D might be TRBD1 (5 bases). V gave up 4 bases and J gave up 4 bases, with 14 bases separating them. Looked up from germline, CDR1 is SGHRS and CDR2 is YFSETQ. The CDR3 has 15 amino acids. CDR3 loop: CASSASGHSTGELFF. The DNA of the CDR3 is TGCGCCAGCAGCGCCTCAGGGCATAGCACCGGGGAGCTGTTTTTT. Variable domain in full (rest from reference TRBV5-1 and TRBJ2-2): KAGVTQTPRYLIKTRGQQVTLSCSPISGHRSVSWYQQTPGQGLQFLFEYFSETQRNKGNFPGRFSGRQFSNSRSEMNVSTLELGDSALYLCASSASGHSTGELFFGEGSRLTVL.

The CDR3 is CASSLSPVEAFF. Written as DNA, the CDR3 is TGTGCCAGCAGTTTGTCTCCGGTGGAAGCTTTCTTT. This rearrangement joins TRBV12-3 or TRBV12-4 to TRBJ1-1; D remains ambiguous. This CDR3 comprises 12 residues. V lost 3 bases and J 8 bases, leaving 10 bases between the germline ends.

The V call is TRBV7-2, the J call TRBJ2-5; 9 bases line up with TRBD1. V gave up 8 bases and J gave up 2 bases; unmatched junction bases: 6. Germline-derived CDR1 and CDR2 are SGHTA and FQGNSA. The CDR3 covers 14 residues. CDR3 sequence: CASGRDRAQETQYF. CDR3 DNA sequence: TGTGCCAGCGGCCGGGACAGGGCTCAAGAGACCCAGTACTTC.

This clonotype was recorded at least ten times. The rearrangement joins TRBV7-2 to TRBJ2-7; D might be TRBD1 (5 bases). In germline, CDR1 is SGHTA, CDR2 FQGNSA. The CDR3 runs to 14 residues. The V gene lost 5 bases and the J gene lost 3 bases, with 14 bases spanning the gap. The CDR3 coding sequence is TGTGCCAGCAGCCGAGCCAGGGTCGGCTACGAGCAGTACTTC. Protein: CASSRARVGYEQYF.

This clonotype was found many times. The gene calls are TRBV12-3 or TRBV12-4 and TRBJ1-2; maybe TRBD1 (5 bases). Trimming removed 7 bases at V and 0 bases at J, with 9 bases between. The CDR3 has 13 amino acids. DNA for the CDR3: TGTGCCAGCAAAAGACAGTCTAACTATGGCTACACCTTC. The encoded protein is CASKRQSNYGYTF.

The chain uses TRBV24-1 and TRBJ2-7; D possibly corresponds to TRBD1 (5 bases). The CDR3 has 14 amino acids. Per the germline V gene, CDR1 is KGHDR and CDR2 is SFDVKD. The germline V and J ends were trimmed by 2 bases and 0 bases, with 7 bases remaining between them. The CDR3 spells CATSDSRASYEQYF. CDR3 DNA sequence: TGTGCCACCAGTGATTCCAGGGCCTCCTACGAGCAGTACTTC.